The 11 T cell receptor beta chains listed next were all sequenced from one sample in a study of blood T cell repertoires in COVID-19. The data were produced by immunoSEQ multiplex PCR, yet TCRdb's version contains in-frame clones alone and is incomplete. The sample shows around 140,000 clones, around 88% of them seen only once. The sequencing input was peripheral blood. The source is a man between 60 and 75 years old with active or convalescent COVID-19.

This clone was picked up a small number of times. The chain employs TRBV3-1 (or the pseudogene TRBV3-2) and TRBJ2-5; 10 positions agree with TRBD2. Losses at the gene ends were 0 bases for V and 5 bases for J; bases not matched to a gene: 6. Per germline, CDR1 LGHDT and CDR2 YNNKEL (reference sequence). The CDR3 has 16 residues. CDR3 in DNA: TGTGCCAGCAGCCAAGAGCTAGCGGGAGTTCGGGAGACCCAGTACTTC. Translation: CASSQELAGVRETQYF.

V usage is TRBV7-8 and J usage is TRBJ2-7, with 8 bases lining up with TRBD1. CDR1 and CDR2 (germline): SGHVS, FQNEAQ. This CDR3 is 15 amino acids long. J was trimmed by 5 bases and V by 7 bases; bases with no gene match: 13. DNA of the CDR3: TGTGCCAGCACCAGAGCCGGGACAGGAAGGAACGAGCAGTACTTC. Protein: CASTRAGTGRNEQYF.

The V gene is TRBV19, the J gene TRBJ2-6; 8 bases align to TRBD1. The J segment lost 0 bases and the V segment lost 9 bases, leaving 10 bases of the junction unmatched. The CDR3 runs to 17 residues. CDR1 is LNHDA and CDR2 is SQIVND in the germline V gene (reference sequence). CDR3 nucleotides: TGTGCCAGCGCACCAGGGGGCCTAAGCTCTGGGGCCAACGTCCTGACTTTC. Residues: CASAPGGLSSGANVLTF. Variable domain in full (rest from reference TRBV19 and TRBJ2-6): DGGITQSPKYLFRKEGQNVTLSCEQNLNHDAMYWYRQDPGQGLRLIYYSQIVNDFQKGDIAEGYSVSREKKESFPLTVTSAQKNPTAFYLCASAPGGLSSGANVLTFGAGSRLTVL.

Comments on this clone: The final CDR3 position lacks the conserved phenylalanine or tryptophan, pointing to a likely read error. The limits of the CDR3 on the DNA are not certain, so only TCRdb's listed CDR3 is given. The V gene is TRBV3-1 (or the pseudogene TRBV3-2), the J gene TRBJ2-7; the table's D gene call, TRBD2, was not cross checked with the DNA. A total of 12 residues make up the CDR3, ends included. The V gene's germline CDR1 is LGHDT and CDR2 YNNKEL (reference sequence). This CDR3 reads CASSHSDGKWYL.

This rearrangement joins TRBV27 to TRBJ2-7; 9 bases line up with TRBD1. From germline, CDR1 is MNHEY and CDR2 SMNVEV (reference sequence). V was pared by 5 bases and J by 3 bases, with 8 bases of the junction left unmatched. The CDR3 consists of 15 residues. CDR3 coding DNA: TGTGCCAGCAGTAAGCCACGACAGGGGGTCTACGAGCAGTACTTC. Protein sequence: CASSKPRQGVYEQYF.

J is TRBJ2-1 and V is TRBV28, with TRBD2 matching over 9 bases. The CDR3 has 15 amino acids. Germline V gene lookup returns CDR1 MDHEN and CDR2 SYDVKM. Losses at the gene ends were 7 bases for V and 4 bases for J; bases not matched to a gene: 8. Written as DNA, the CDR3 is TGTGCCAGCACCTTACTAGCGGGTGGTTACAATGAGCAGTTCTTC. Its protein product is CASTLLAGGYNEQFF. The variable domain in full, with the rest retrieved from reference TRBV28 and TRBJ2-1, is DVKVTQSSRYLVKRTGEKVFLECVQDMDHENMFWYRQDPGLGLRLIYFSYDVKMKEKGDIPEGYSVSREKKERFSLILESASTNQTSMYLCASTLLAGGYNEQFFGPGTRLTVL.

V gene TRBV18 combines with J gene TRBJ1-3, with TRBD1 matching 7 bases. Germline trimming cut 2 bases from V and 2 bases from J; bases unmatched to any gene: 0. Germline V gene data show CDR1 as KGHSH and CDR2 as LQKENI. This CDR3 has 14 residues. This CDR3 reads CASSPGTAGNTIYF. DNA for the CDR3: TGTGCCAGCTCACCAGGGACAGCTGGAAACACCATATATTTT.

This clone was counted once. The chain recombines TRBV30 with TRBJ2-3; 9 positions match TRBD1. CDR3 length equals 15 residues. The V segment lost 0 bases and the J segment 5 bases; nucleotides outside the gene matches: 6. Per germline, CDR1 GTSNPN and CDR2 SVGIG (reference sequence). CDR3 coding DNA: TGTGCCTGGAGTGTACAACAGGGGGCCCAAGATACGCAGTATTTT. Its translation is CAWSVQQGAQDTQYF.

This clone was observed a single time. The chain employs TRBV28 and TRBJ2-7; D gene unclear. Germline CDR1 reads MDHEN; CDR2 reads SYDVKM. The CDR3 is made up of 15 amino acids. The germline V and J ends were trimmed by 6 bases and 1 base, with 16 bases remaining between them. The CDR3 spells CASSSDTLGSYEQYF. The CDR3 DNA reads as TGTGCCAGCAGCTCTGACACCCTGGGTTCCTACGAGCAGTACTTC.

This clone has a single count. This chain links TRBV4-2 with TRBJ2-1; tentative D call: TRBD2 (6 bases). This CDR3 spans 15 amino acids. V lost 11 bases to trimming and J lost 0 bases, with 17 bases between them. The germline CDR1 and CDR2 sequences are LGHNA and YNFKEQ. The CDR3, as DNA: TGTGCCCTGAGGGGAAGCGGGTGCTCCTACAATGAGCAGTTCTTC. Protein sequence: CALRGSGCSYNEQFF.

This clone was observed once. The genes are TRBV5-6 and TRBJ1-1; D remains ambiguous. Germline V lookup: CDR1 SGHDT, CDR2 YYEEEE. Trimming stripped 3 bases from V and 6 bases from J, with 15 bases between. The CDR3 has 14 residues. The chain's CDR3 is CASSSNGVSSEAFF. CDR3 nucleotide sequence: TGTGCCAGCAGCTCAAATGGAGTCTCGTCTGAAGCTTTCTTT.